The T cell receptor (beta chain) under discussion was sequenced for a study of blood T cell repertoires in COVID-19 (dated by TCRdb to the early 2020s). A note on the overall study: Collaborator samples came from the United States, Italy and Spain and covered acute and convalescent phases of COVID-19. The material from the prospective study consisted of cDNA or gDNA derived from T cells, B-cell-depleted T cells, or PBMCs. Subjects who had been exposed to COVID-19, were actively infected with it, or had recovered from it provided the deeply sampled blood TCRbeta repertoires that made up the dataset. The repertoires were released in a freely available public database meant as a resource for research on the immune response to SARS-CoV-2. The samples were drawn from the first 160 participants of the ongoing ImmuneRACE study and from 950 to 1,500 subjects provided by 6 global collaborators. The sample metadata nearly always contained a de-identified subject ID, COVID-19 status, age in years and sex. HLA class I and class II types, where available, came from metadata supplied by the sample provider rather than from assay-based typing.

Reading the germline V gene gives CDR1 MDHEN and CDR2 SYDVKM. Between the V and J ends, shortened by 2 bases and 0 bases respectively, the junction contains 8 bases. The cysteine opens and the phenylalanine closes a CDR3 of 14 amino acids. Only CDR3 DNA is held: 42 bases, read in frame from base 1. Each collaborating institution followed its own protocols to collect whole blood in K2EDTA tubes. Collaborator samples were shipped for TCRbeta analysis as frozen whole blood, isolated PBMCs, or DNA extracted from either sample type. Of note for this clone: Its recognized antigen is unknown. Base quality data are lacking; no much larger clone is found one base away.

The immunoSEQ Assay, a bias-controlled multiplex PCR, was used to amplify TCRbeta CDR3 regions from genomic DNA. Under the source paper's analysis protocol: The number of nucleated cells in each sample was estimated by amplification of reference gene primers within the assay. To quantify the absolute abundance of each unique TCRbeta CDR3 rearrangement, sequence reads were collapsed and filtered. For each sample, productive Simpson clonality was calculated as the square root of Simpson's diversity index over productive rearrangements. TCRdb limited this immuneACCESS table to in-frame rearrangements with V and J called. A share of clones is missing; checked studies link under half to unresolved V genes, and the rest is unexplained. V, J and clone size were drawn from that table, and D and trimming were deduced from the DNA. Across this sample there are just over 95,000 clones, with 82% seen only once. Jointly, the top ten make up approximately 20% of the sample.

Beyond this particular receptor, the publication reports: How much clinical and demographic metadata was included differed by source and by participant, and the metadata was provided uncurated.

The sequence came from an older man with acute or convalescent COVID-19. The sample was peripheral blood. This sequence uses TRBV28 and TRBJ2-7; the D segment cannot be called with confidence. The DNA reads as follows: TGTGCCAGCAGTTTACCGATGAGCTCCTACGAGCAGTACTTC. This yields the protein CASSLPMSSYEQYF.